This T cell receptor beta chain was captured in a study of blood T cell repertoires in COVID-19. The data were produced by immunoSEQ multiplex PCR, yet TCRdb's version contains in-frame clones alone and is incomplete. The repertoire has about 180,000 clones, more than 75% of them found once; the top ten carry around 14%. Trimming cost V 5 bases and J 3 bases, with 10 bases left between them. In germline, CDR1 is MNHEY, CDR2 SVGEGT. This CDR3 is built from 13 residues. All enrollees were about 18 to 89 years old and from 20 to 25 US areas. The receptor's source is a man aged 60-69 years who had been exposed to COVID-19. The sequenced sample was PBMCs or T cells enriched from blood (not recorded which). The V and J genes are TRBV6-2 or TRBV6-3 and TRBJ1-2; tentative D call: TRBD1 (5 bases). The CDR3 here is CASSKGLDYGYTF. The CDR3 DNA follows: TGTGCCAGCAGTAAGGGACTAGACTATGGCTACACCTTC.